Sequencing of this TCR beta chain was carried out in a study of T cells in localized non-small cell lung cancer (TCRdb year 2020). Background for the entire study: The study examined T cell repertoires in 200 to 300 patients with early-stage NSCLC and compared tumors with uninvolved tumor-adjacent lungs. The cohort consisted of 200 to 250 treatment-naive NSCLC patients whose localized lung tumors had been resected. NSCLC patients had a mean age of roughly 64 years, and 120 to 150 were male and about 110 female. Summary of the overall study and its limitations: Because the study design was exploratory, TCR variables were selected using unadjusted p-values without false-discovery rate correction. Higher blood T cell density associated with longer overall survival, while higher adjacent-lung clonality associated with shorter survival. A median of roughly 60 of the top 100 tumor clones were detected in paired uninvolved adjacent lung, and 25 to 35 of these tumor clones were also found among the top 100 clones of the paired uninvolved adjacent lung. Because multi-region tumor sequencing was not performed, intratumor heterogeneity could not be ruled out. The highest T cell clonality was observed in uninvolved tumor-adjacent lung, where clonality exceeded that of tumor, suggesting that antigenic responses were more focused in uninvolved tumor-adjacent lung.

To note about this clone: Its antigen remains undetermined. The sample holds no much larger clone one base away, and base qualities are not on file.

The immunoSEQ Assay was used to sequence TCR beta CDR3 regions from DNA. Per the source publication's procedure: To compute T cell density, TCR beta template counts were normalized to usable DNA, which was estimated by amplifying housekeeping genes. The preseqR package was used to estimate richness by extrapolating to 400,000 templates for PBMC samples and to 120,000 templates for tissue samples. Clonality was defined by subtracting Pielou's evenness from one. Tissue-enriched TCRs were identified by differential abundance testing using productive amino-acid clonotypes, minimum total count 5 and alpha 0.1. The Jaccard Index and the Morisita Overlap Index were used to quantify repertoire overlap between compartments. GLIPH grouped TCR beta CDR3s together with public tetramer-defined viral CDR3s, and a viral motif had to include at least three viral sequences and also show V-gene enrichment. Held by TCRdb, this immuneACCESS table contains in-frame sequences only and omits some clones. Under half of the omission traces to an unresolved V gene where checked; the cause of the rest is unknown. The V and J calls and the clone size are those of that table, but D and trimming were determined from the DNA. The sample table records around 140,000 clones; around 92% of these occur just once. The biggest ten clones account for around 1.8% of the sample.

There are 18 amino acids in the CDR3, from cysteine to phenylalanine inclusive. Only CDR3 DNA remains: 54 bases, in frame from the first base. Relative to germline, V is 0 bases shorter and J is 0 bases shorter, with 15 bases between their ends. At diagnosis, tumor, uninvolved tumor-adjacent lung and peripheral blood were collected and then preserved as a mix of FFPE and fresh-frozen material. For TCR repertoire profiling, the blood samples were analyzed as peripheral blood mononuclear cells. The chain uses TRBV23-1 and TRBJ1-3; the D gene cannot be named for sure. TRBV23-1 carries the ORF label, with uncertain function. The source is an older female donor with stage I lung adenocarcinoma. This material consisted of peripheral blood, taken before any cancer treatment. Here is the DNA: TGCGCCAGCAGTCAATCGGTCCCAAGCCTTGCCTCTGGAAACACCATATATTTT. Translated, it reads CASSQSVPSLASGNTIYF.